One sample yielded the 20 T cell receptor beta chains listed below, sequenced in a study of beta chain features in type 1 diabetes. The investigators reverse transcribed all of the isolated RNA, so they sequenced expressed TCRB transcripts. Libraries were prepared by immunoSEQ multiplex PCR; TCRdb keeps only in-frame clonotypes and omits some of them. The table lists 150,000 or so clones, just over 9% of them singletons. The specimen was central memory CD4+ T cells from blood. These receptors all stem from a man aged 18 to 29 in good health.

This rearrangement joins TRBV11-1 to TRBJ2-2; no clear D. Looked up from germline, CDR1 is SGHAT and CDR2 is FQDESV (reference sequence). V lost 3 bases and J lost 3, with 5 bases in between. The CDR3 covers 13 residues. The CDR3 bases are TGTGCCAGCAGCTTGAGGCACACCGGGGAGCTGTTTTTT. Amino acids: CASSLRHTGELFF.

The table lists this clone with a few counts. This rearrangement joins TRBV27 to TRBJ2-3; TRBD2 aligns across 16 bases. The germline CDR1 and CDR2 sequences are MNHEY and SMNVEV (reference sequence). Trimming removed 7 bases from V and 7 bases from J; junction bases left unmatched: 11. The CDR3 length is 17 residues. CDR3 region: CASNKGLAGGPLYTQYF. The CDR3 coding sequence is TGTGCCAGCAACAAGGGACTAGCGGGGGGGCCGTTGTATACGCAGTATTTT.

This CDR3 reads CASSYDGARNQPQHF. CDR3 nucleotides: TGTGCCAGCAGTTACGATGGGGCGCGCAATCAGCCCCAGCATTTT. The J gene is TRBJ1-5, the V gene TRBV6-6; D is possibly TRBD1 (5 bases). V lost 2 bases to trimming and J lost 2 bases, with 10 bases between them. Germline V CDR1 and CDR2: MNHNY, SVGAGI (reference sequence). The CDR3 has 15 residues.

About this clone itself: The sample has other DNA sequences that encode this CDR3 too. The chain recombines TRBV9 with TRBJ2-5, with D hard to call. Germline values: CDR1 SGDLS, CDR2 YYNGEE. CDR3 length: 13 amino acids. The ends were cut back, 0 bases at V and 2 bases at J, with 5 bases in the middle. The CDR3 region has the DNA TGTGCCAGCAGCGTAGGGCAGCAAGAGACCCAGTACTTC. Protein: CASSVGQQETQYF.

This clone was seen more than once but under ten times. The V and J genes are TRBV6-5 and TRBJ1-2; D is ambiguous. Trimming removed 6 bases from V and 4 bases from J, with 12 bases in between. CDR1 and CDR2 from the germline V gene are MNHEY and SVGAGI. The CDR3 loop spans 13 amino acids. Written as DNA, the CDR3 is TGTGCCAGCAGCCTAAGAGATGGCTATGGCTACACCTTC. This sequence encodes CASSLRDGYGYTF.

This clone was found many times. The chain links TRBV27 to TRBJ1-2, with TRBD1 as a possible D gene (6 bases). Trimming took 5 bases from V and 4 from J, leaving 17 bases between them. The CDR3 is made up of 15 amino acids. From germline, CDR1 is MNHEY and CDR2 SMNVEV (reference sequence). CDR3 sequence reads: CASSLRSGQFYGYTF. The CDR3 DNA is TGTGCCAGCAGTCTAAGGTCCGGACAGTTCTATGGCTACACCTTC.

This clone was detected only a few times. The rearrangement joins TRBV5-6 to TRBJ2-7, with D perhaps matching TRBD1 (6 bases). Per germline, CDR1 SGHDT and CDR2 YYEEEE. V lost 5 bases and J 1 base, leaving 19 bases between the germline ends. There are 16 residues in the CDR3. The DNA of the CDR3 is TGTGCCAGCAGTTTACCGCCGGGACACGAATCCTACGAGCAGTACTTC. Encoded protein: CASSLPPGHESYEQYF.

J is TRBJ1-2 and V is TRBV2, with 9 bases identical to TRBD1. This CDR3 region has 17 residues. J lost 0 bases, V lost 3 bases, and 8 bases had no gene match. Germline loops: CDR1 SNHLY, CDR2 FYNNEI. CDR3: CASSDWDRDPANYGYTF. CDR3 nucleotides: TGTGCCAGCAGTGACTGGGACAGGGACCCAGCTAACTATGGCTACACCTTC.

The chain links TRBV11-2 to TRBJ2-3, with 11 nucleotides matching TRBD2. In germline, CDR1 is SGHAT, CDR2 FQNNGV. This CDR3 region has 15 residues. V lost 6 bases, J lost 0 bases, and 2 bases stayed unmatched. CDR3 sequence: CASSVAGGSTDTQYF. CDR3 nucleotide sequence: TGTGCCAGCAGTGTAGCGGGGGGGAGCACAGATACGCAGTATTTT.

This clone was counted only a few times. The chain is built from TRBV15 and TRBJ2-1; possible D gene TRBD2, 5 bases. The V end lost 1 base, the J end lost 2 bases, and 9 bases lay between the germline ends. Germline CDR1 reads LNHNV; CDR2 reads YYDKDF (reference sequence). The CDR3 runs to 15 residues. The CDR3 coding sequence is TGTGCCACCAGCAGAGTCCCGGGGACCTACAATGAGCAGTTCTTC. This codes for CATSRVPGTYNEQFF.

The sample holds a few counts of this clone. The genes are TRBV7-2 and TRBJ2-7; 7 nucleotides match TRBD2. This CDR3 has 15 residues. In germline, CDR1 is SGHTA, CDR2 FQGNSA. Trimming took 3 bases from V and 4 from J; bases not matched to a gene: 9. This CDR3 is CASSFIPGLRYEQYF. CDR3 sequence (DNA): TGTGCCAGCAGCTTCATACCGGGACTACGTTACGAGCAGTACTTC.

This clone was detected only a few times. The chain combines TRBV27 with TRBJ2-7; tentatively, D is TRBD1 (6 bases). The CDR3 is 16 residues long. Germline lookup yields CDR1 MNHEY and CDR2 SMNVEV (reference sequence). V was trimmed by 0 bases and J by 2 bases, leaving 14 bases between them. For the CDR3, the DNA is TGTGCCAGCAGTTTATCCCGCGGACAGTCCCCCTACGAGCAGTACTTC. Translated: CASSLSRGQSPYEQYF.

The genes are TRBV9 and TRBJ2-3, with TRBD2 matching over 8 bases. Per germline, CDR1 SGDLS and CDR2 YYNGEE. Trimming took 3 bases from V and 3 from J; bases not matched to a gene: 9. CDR3 length equals 16 residues. CDR3 DNA sequence: TGTGCCAGCAGCGCCCGAGCGGGACTAGGTACAGATACGCAGTATTTT. Encoded protein: CASSARAGLGTDTQYF. Full variable domain (outside the CDR3, taken from reference TRBV9 and TRBJ2-3): DSGVTQTPKHLITATGQRVTLRCSPRSGDLSVYWYQQSLDQGLQFLIQYYNGEERAKGNILERFSAQQFPDLHSELNLSSLELGDSALYFCASSARAGLGTDTQYFGPGTRLTVL.

This sequence joins TRBV9 and TRBJ2-7; tentatively, D is TRBD2 (7 bases). This CDR3 is 16 amino acids long. CDR1 SGDLS and CDR2 YYNGEE come from the germline V gene. Between the trimmed V and J ends, which lost 1 base and 2 bases, there was a span of 16 bases. CDR3 coding DNA: TGTGCCAGCAGCGTACCCAAGGGGGGGGAGGCCTACGAGCAGTACTTC. This translates into CASSVPKGGEAYEQYF.

This clone was counted between two and nine times. This chain joins TRBV23-1 and TRBJ2-2, with a possible D match to TRBD2 (6 bases). TRBV23-1 is assigned to the ORF class and has an uncertain function. V gave up 0 bases and J gave up 7 bases, with 18 bases separating them. This CDR3 region has 17 residues. The CDR3 DNA follows: TGCGCCAGCAGTCAATCGAGGCGGGGTGGGATTGGCGGGGAGCTGTTTTTT. Protein product: CASSQSRRGGIGGELFF.

V gene TRBV18 combines with J gene TRBJ1-4; 7 bases fit TRBD1. The CDR3 is 16 amino acids. The V gene's germline CDR1 is KGHSH and CDR2 LQKENI. V trimming: 3 bases; J trimming: 5 bases; junction bases outside the gene matches: 9. The CDR3 loop reads CASSPAWTGANEKLFF. The CDR3 bases are TGTGCCAGCTCACCGGCGTGGACAGGAGCGAATGAAAAACTGTTTTTT.

This clone was counted a few times. This rearrangement joins TRBV9 to TRBJ2-2; the D gene is possibly TRBD1 (6 bases). CDR1 is SGDLS, CDR2 YYNGEE, per germline. The V and J ends lost 5 bases and 5 bases respectively, with 13 bases between them. The CDR3 consists of 14 residues. DNA of the CDR3: TGTGCCAGCAGAGCCACAGGGTATACCGGGGAGCTGTTTTTT. It yields the protein CASRATGYTGELFF. Full variable domain (rest looked up from reference TRBV9 and TRBJ2-2): DSGVTQTPKHLITATGQRVTLRCSPRSGDLSVYWYQQSLDQGLQFLIQYYNGEERAKGNILERFSAQQFPDLHSELNLSSLELGDSALYFCASRATGYTGELFFGEGSRLTVL.

The gene calls are TRBV6-6 and TRBJ1-4, with D perhaps matching TRBD1 (6 bases). V lost 6 bases and J 0 bases, leaving 8 bases between the germline ends. This CDR3 is built from 14 residues. Germline CDR1 is MNHNY and CDR2 is SVGAGI (reference sequence). Written as DNA, the CDR3 is TGTGCCAGCAGAACAGGGACAACTAATGAAAAACTGTTTTTT. Residues: CASRTGTTNEKLFF.

The rearrangement uses TRBV30 and TRBJ2-5; D might be TRBD2 (6 bases). V lost 0 bases, J lost 5 bases, and 16 bases lay in between. The germline gives CDR1 GTSNPN, CDR2 SVGIG (reference sequence). The CDR3 is made up of 15 amino acids. The CDR3 DNA reads as TGTGCCTGGAGTGTGGGGGACTCGAAGCGGGAGACCCAGTACTTC. It codes for CAWSVGDSKRETQYF.

This chain uses TRBV19 with TRBJ2-2; 12 bases agree with TRBD2. Germline CDR1 reads LNHDA; CDR2 reads SQIVND (reference sequence). CDR3 length equals 18 residues. Germline trimming cut 6 bases from V and 0 bases from J; bases unmatched to any gene: 8. CDR3 bases: TGTGCCAGTAGGATAATACGACTAGCGGGGGCGAACACCGGGGAGCTGTTTTTT. As protein: CASRIIRLAGANTGELFF.